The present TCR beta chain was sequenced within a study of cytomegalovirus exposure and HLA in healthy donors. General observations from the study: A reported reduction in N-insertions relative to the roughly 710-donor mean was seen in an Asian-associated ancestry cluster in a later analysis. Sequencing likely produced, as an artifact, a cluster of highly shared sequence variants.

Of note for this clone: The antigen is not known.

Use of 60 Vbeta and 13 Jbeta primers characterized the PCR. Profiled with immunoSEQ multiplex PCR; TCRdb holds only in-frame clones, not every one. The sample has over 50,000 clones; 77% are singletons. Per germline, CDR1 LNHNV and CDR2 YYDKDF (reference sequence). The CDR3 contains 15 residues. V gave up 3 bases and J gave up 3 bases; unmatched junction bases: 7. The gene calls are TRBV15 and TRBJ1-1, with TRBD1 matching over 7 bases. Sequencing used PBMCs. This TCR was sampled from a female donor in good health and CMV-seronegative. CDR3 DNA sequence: TGTGCCACCAGCAGGAGACAGGGCTTTGACACTGAAGCTTTCTTT. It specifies CATSRRQGFDTEAFF.